Listed here is a single T cell receptor (beta chain). Germline V gene sequence: CDR1 MNHEY, CDR2 SMNVEV (reference sequence). This CDR3 spans 19 amino acids. V was clipped by 3 bases and J by 5 bases; unmatched bases: 16. It was CD45RO-negative cells, positively selected for CCR7, that made up naive CD8 cells, with terminally differentiated effector memory CD45RA+ cells excluded. This entry comes from a study of shared clonotypes between healthy human individuals. In the original processing: ImmunoSEQ output held junction-only sequences without quality scores, so filtering differed. Clones were read by immunoSEQ multiplex PCR, and TCRdb kept only the in-frame ones, dropping some. D and trimming come from the DNA, and the V and J calls and clone size come from that table. Among more than 2 million clones listed, 85% to 95% were seen once.

The source of this sequence is a man aged 18-30 years in good health. Some clones in this sample may be carry-over from other donors' samples. What was sequenced was naive CD8+ T cells from PBMCs. V usage is TRBV27 and J usage is TRBJ2-2, with 9 bases aligning to TRBD1. CDR3: CASSFLRDRVRGLTGELFF. CDR3 nucleotides: TGTGCCAGCAGTTTTCTTCGGGACAGGGTGAGGGGCCTTACCGGGGAGCTGTTTTTT.